A single sample is the source of the 32 T cell receptor beta chains below, sequenced in a study of early T cells in non-severe SARS-CoV-2 infection. TCRdb re-called the 5' RACE reads through MiXCR, storing one row per CDR3 protein. This sample has tens of thousands of distinct CDR3 sequences, with roughly 4% found just once. Material for sequencing was whole blood. These receptors were taken from an adult who was a healthcare worker with PCR-confirmed SARS-CoV-2 infection or an uninfected control (not recorded which).

This clonotype was found a few times. The chain uses TRBV10-3 and TRBJ2-2; D gene unclear. CDR1 and CDR2 from the germline V gene are ENHRY and SYGVKD. CDR3 size: 14 residues. The ends were cut back, 11 bases at V and 0 bases at J, with 13 bases in the middle. The CDR3 loop reads CAVATASNTGELFF. CDR3 sequence (DNA): TGTGCCGTAGCTACAGCGTCGAACACCGGGGAGCTGTTTTTT.

Here the CDR3 reads CASTKGATQAYNEQFF. The CDR3 DNA sequence: TGTGCCAGCACAAAAGGGGCCACCCAGGCCTACAATGAGCAGTTCTTC. V usage is TRBV7-6 and J usage is TRBJ2-1; TRBD1 might be the D (5 bases). This CDR3 is built from 16 residues. Trimming shortened V by 7 bases and J by 2 bases, and 18 bases separated the two germline ends. Germline CDR1 and CDR2: SGHVS and FNYEAQ.

This clonotype was counted ten times or more. The V call is TRBV7-2, the J call TRBJ2-1; D is ambiguous. The germline V gene has CDR1 SGHTA and CDR2 FQGNSA. Between the trimmed V and J ends, which lost 5 bases and 14 bases, there was a span of 16 bases. There are 12 residues in the CDR3. The CDR3, as DNA: TGTGCCAGCAGCATACCGGGCCTGAGAGAGTTCTTC. It encodes CASSIPGLREFF.

This clonotype has at least ten counts. V is TRBV24-1 and J is TRBJ2-1; 8 bases map to TRBD2. Germline values: CDR1 KGHDR, CDR2 SFDVKD. Trimming at V came to 6 bases and at J to 9 bases, leaving 6 bases not matched to a gene. The CDR3 contains 13 residues. For the CDR3, the DNA is TGTGCCACCAGTAGAGCGGGAGTGAGTGAGCAGTTCTTC. The encoded protein is CATSRAGVSEQFF.

The sample holds a few counts of this clonotype. This may be a read error: a much more frequent sequence differs by one nucleotide. The gene calls are TRBV5-6 and TRBJ2-5, with a weak D call TRBD2 (8 bases). In germline, CDR1 is SGHDT, CDR2 YYEEEE. The CDR3 sequence is 15 residues long. The CDR3 nucleotides read TGTGCCAGCAGCTTGAACGGGAGGGGGCAAGAGATCCAGTACTTC. Its translation: CASSLNGRGQEIQYF.

This chain joins TRBV5-6 and TRBJ1-5; tentative D call: TRBD1 (5 bases). With 0 bases removed from V and 3 bases from J, the gap between germline ends came to 10 bases. Germline lookup yields CDR1 SGHDT and CDR2 YYEEEE. The CDR3 extends over 15 amino acids. CDR3 loop: CASSLAGDPNQPQHF. CDR3 nucleotides: TGTGCCAGCAGCTTGGCGGGGGATCCCAATCAGCCCCAGCATTTT.

This clonotype showed up many times. The CDR3 region has the DNA TGCAGTGCTTCCATCGGCGCGGGAGCATACGATGAGCAGTTCTTC. This encodes CSASIGAGAYDEQFF. The chain employs TRBV20-1 and TRBJ2-1; 7 nucleotides match TRBD2. The CDR3 spans 15 residues. The junction had 15 bases not matched to a gene; V was cut back by 5 bases and J by 8 bases. Per germline, CDR1 DFQATT and CDR2 SNEGSKA (reference sequence).

There are many counts of this clonotype. The CDR3 DNA reads as TGTGCCAGCAGTTTCGGGGATTTCGGGACGGAGGAAAAACTGTTTTTT. It yields the protein CASSFGDFGTEEKLFF. The chain uses TRBV12-3 or TRBV12-4 and TRBJ1-4, with a possible D match to TRBD1 (5 bases). V dropped 3 bases and J dropped 8 bases, with 19 bases sitting between them. The CDR3 is 16 amino acids.

In its sample, this clonotype was seen many times. The CDR3 protein is CASTAWGVTEAFF. In nucleotides, the CDR3 is TGTGCCAGCACAGCATGGGGGGTTACTGAAGCTTTCTTT. The V call is TRBV6-6, the J call TRBJ1-1; D is possibly TRBD1 (5 bases). CDR1 is MNHNY, CDR2 SVGAGI, per germline (reference sequence). CDR3 length equals 13 residues. The V end lost 7 bases, the J end lost 5 bases, and 14 bases lay between the germline ends.

This clonotype was recorded many times. This sequence joins TRBV28 and TRBJ2-7, with 7 bases fitting TRBD1. Germline values: CDR1 MDHEN, CDR2 SYDVKM. This CDR3 contains 14 residues. The junction had 8 bases not matched to a gene; V was cut back by 7 bases and J by 2 bases. Here the CDR3 DNA reads TGTGCCAGCACCCGAGGGGGACAGACCTACGAGCAGTACTTC. It is translated as CASTRGGQTYEQYF. The full variable domain, rest sourced from reference TRBV28 and TRBJ2-7, is DVKVTQSSRYLVKRTGEKVFLECVQDMDHENMFWYRQDPGLGLRLIYFSYDVKMKEKGDIPEGYSVSREKKERFSLILESASTNQTSMYLCASTRGGQTYEQYFGPGTRLTVT.

This clonotype was recorded a few times. The chain has TRBV28 and TRBJ2-7; 9 bases are shared with TRBD2. Trimming at V came to 6 bases and at J to 6 bases, leaving 12 bases not matched to a gene. CDR3 length: 15 residues. Germline V gene lookup returns CDR1 MDHEN and CDR2 SYDVKM. CDR3 sequence: CASSHSLGGRVEQYF. CDR3 coding DNA: TGTGCCAGCAGCCATTCTTTAGGCGGGAGGGTCGAGCAGTACTTC. Using reference TRBV28 and TRBJ2-7 for the parts outside the CDR3, the full variable domain is DVKVTQSSRYLVKRTGEKVFLECVQDMDHENMFWYRQDPGLGLRLIYFSYDVKMKEKGDIPEGYSVSREKKERFSLILESASTNQTSMYLCASSHSLGGRVEQYFGPGTRLTVT.

This clonotype has ten or more counts. The chain has TRBV7-9 and TRBJ2-7; tentatively, D is TRBD1 (5 bases). Germline V gene lookup returns CDR1 SEHNR and CDR2 FQNEAQ (reference sequence). The CDR3 runs to 14 residues. Trimming cost V 3 bases and J 2 bases, with 11 bases left between them. The CDR3: CASSFPGFAYEQYF. The CDR3 nucleotides read TGTGCCAGCAGCTTCCCAGGGTTTGCCTACGAGCAGTACTTC.

This clonotype was picked up a small number of times. V usage is TRBV5-1 and J usage is TRBJ2-6; 10 nucleotides match TRBD1. CDR1 is SGHRS, CDR2 YFSETQ, per germline. V trimming: 3 bases; J trimming: 4 bases; junction bases outside the gene matches: 4. The CDR3 totals 16 residues. The CDR3 loop reads CASSSGQGPGANVLTF. Here the CDR3 DNA reads TGCGCCAGCAGCTCGGGACAGGGGCCCGGGGCCAACGTCCTGACTTTC.

In this sample, this clonotype turned up many times. This chain joins TRBV20-1 and TRBJ1-5; weak D call: TRBD1 (6 bases). The CDR3 is 14 amino acids. Trimming cost V 5 bases and J 1 base, with 12 bases left between them. From germline, CDR1 is DFQATT and CDR2 SNEGSKA (reference sequence). This CDR3 is CSAPDRVSNQPQHF. In DNA form, the CDR3 reads TGCAGTGCTCCGGACAGAGTAAGCAATCAGCCCCAGCATTTT.

This clonotype showed up many times. V gene TRBV11-3 combines with J gene TRBJ2-3; D is uncertain. The germline CDR1 and CDR2 sequences are SGHNT and YENEEA. With 5 bases removed from V and 4 bases from J, the gap between germline ends came to 10 bases. The CDR3 loop spans 13 amino acids. CDR3 DNA sequence: TGTGCCAGCAGCCTAGTACCCTCAGATACGCAGTATTTT. Translation gives CASSLVPSDTQYF.

This clonotype was seen ten or more times. This chain connects TRBV29-1 to TRBJ1-2; the D is unclear. V lost 6 bases and J lost 0, with 5 bases in between. Germline CDR1 and CDR2: SQVTM and ANQGSEA. The CDR3 sequence is 11 residues long. In DNA form, the CDR3 reads TGCAGCGTCGAGGCTAACTATGGCTACACCTTC. Its protein product is CSVEANYGYTF. Filled out from reference TRBV29-1 and TRBJ1-2, the complete variable domain reads SAVISQKPSRDICQRGTSLTIQCQVDSQVTMMFWYRQQPGQSLTLIATANQGSEATYESGFVIDKFPISRPNLTFSTLTVSNMSPEDSSIYLCSVEANYGYTFGSGTRLTVV.

In its sample, this clonotype was seen many times. This chain uses TRBV11-1 with TRBJ2-1; 12 bases map to TRBD2. V lost 4 bases to trimming and J lost 5 bases; unmatched junction nucleotides: 3. The CDR3 is 15 residues long. The germline V gene has CDR1 SGHAT and CDR2 FQDESV (reference sequence). The CDR3 DNA is TGTGCCAGCAGCTCCGGACTAGCGGGACACAATGAGCAGTTCTTC. Amino acids: CASSSGLAGHNEQFF. Together with reference TRBV11-1 and TRBJ2-1, the CDR3 gives the full variable domain: EAEVAQSPRYKITEKSQAVAFWCDPISGHATLYWYRQILGQGPELLVQFQDESVVDDSQLPKDRFSAERLKGVDSTLKIQPAELGDSAMYLCASSSGLAGHNEQFFGPGTRLTVL.

This clonotype was counted ten times or more. The chain's CDR3 is CASLGGKNTGELFF. The CDR3 nucleotides read TGTGCCAGCCTAGGGGGAAAGAACACCGGGGAGCTGTTTTTT. The rearrangement links TRBV12-3 or TRBV12-4 to TRBJ2-2; weak D call: TRBD1 (6 bases). The CDR3 contains 14 residues. V was cut by 8 bases and J by 1 base, with 11 bases left in between.

This clonotype was counted many times. V usage is TRBV12-3 or TRBV12-4 and J usage is TRBJ2-7; 8 positions agree with TRBD2. This CDR3 has 15 residues. J lost 5 bases, V lost 3 bases, and 9 bases had no gene match. The CDR3 DNA sequence: TGTGCCAGCAGTTTTCCGGGACTAGGGGTCGACGAGCAGTACTTC. As protein: CASSFPGLGVDEQYF.

This clonotype was recorded at least ten times. V and J are TRBV6-2 or TRBV6-3 and TRBJ2-7; D is uncertain. Germline CDR1 and CDR2: MNHEY and SVGEGT. Trimming took off 2 bases at V and 6 bases at J, with 8 bases between the two ends. The CDR3 covers 12 residues. The DNA for the CDR3 is TGTGCCAGCAGTTACCCCCGTCCCGAGCAGTACTTC. Its protein is CASSYPRPEQYF.

Ten or more counts support this clonotype. The genes are TRBV7-3 and TRBJ2-7; D might be TRBD1 (6 bases). V was cut by 2 bases and J by 5 bases, with 16 bases left in between. CDR3 length equals 15 residues. Per germline, CDR1 SGHTA and CDR2 FQGTGA. In DNA form, the CDR3 reads TGTGCCAGCAGCTTATCTGGGGGCCTACTAGACGAGCAGTACTTC. Translated, it gives CASSLSGGLLDEQYF.

The chain is built from TRBV15 and TRBJ2-5; unclear D gene. Germline CDR1 LNHNV, CDR2 YYDKDF (reference sequence). V was clipped by 5 bases and J by 1 base, with 11 bases between them. This CDR3 is built from 14 residues. The CDR3 loop is CATSRGNGQETQYF. CDR3 in DNA: TGTGCCACCAGCCGCGGTAACGGCCAAGAGACCCAGTACTTC.

This clonotype was picked up many times. The DNA of the CDR3 is TGTGCCAGCAGTACTGGGACAGGGACCGAGCAGTACTTC. It is translated as CASSTGTGTEQYF. The chain recombines TRBV12-3 or TRBV12-4 with TRBJ2-7, with 9 bases fitting TRBD1. The length of the CDR3 is 13 residues. V lost 5 bases and J lost 6; bases outside the gene matches: 5.

In regard to this clonotype: This may be a read error, as it is one base from a much larger clone. J is TRBJ1-1 and V is TRBV5-5, with D perhaps matching TRBD1 (6 bases). CDR3 size: 13 residues. Trimming cost V 3 bases and J 1 base, with 7 bases left between them. Looked up from germline, CDR1 is SGHKS and CDR2 is YYEKEE (reference sequence). DNA for the CDR3: TGTGCCAGCAGCTGGGGACAGAACACTGAAGCTTTCTTT. Amino acid sequence: CASSWGQNTEAFF. Based on the CDR3 plus reference TRBV5-5 and TRBJ1-1, the full variable domain is DAGVTQSPTHLIKTRGQQVTLRCSPISGHKSVSWYQQVLGQGPQFIFQYYEKEERGRGNFPDRFSARQFPNYSSELNVNALLLGDSALYLCASSWGQNTEAFFGQGTRLTVV.

This clonotype has ten or more counts. V usage is TRBV20-1 and J usage is TRBJ2-1, with 11 bases aligning to TRBD2. J lost 6 bases, V lost 3 bases, and 7 bases had no gene match. The CDR3 covers 15 residues. Germline CDR1 reads DFQATT; CDR2 reads SNEGSKA (reference sequence). CDR3 in amino acids: CSARRGLAGGNEQFF. As DNA, the CDR3 is TGCAGTGCTAGGCGTGGTCTAGCGGGAGGCAATGAGCAGTTCTTC.

The chain recombines TRBV5-4 with TRBJ2-3; a weak D match, TRBD1 (5 bases). V lost 3 bases, J lost 7 bases, and 18 bases lay in between. This CDR3 spans 15 amino acids. Germline values: CDR1 SGHNT, CDR2 YYREEE (reference sequence). CDR3 protein: CASSYDSKGSNTQYF. CDR3 in DNA: TGTGCCAGCAGCTACGACAGTAAAGGGTCGAATACGCAGTATTTT. Using reference TRBV5-4 and TRBJ2-3 for the parts outside the CDR3, the full variable domain is ETGVTQSPTHLIKTRGQQVTLRCSSQSGHNTVSWYQQALGQGPQFIFQYYREEENGRGNFPPRFSGLQFPNYSSELNVNALELDDSALYLCASSYDSKGSNTQYFGPGTRLTVL.

Points on this clonotype: A clone one base away is much larger, so this may be a read error. The chain's CDR3 is CVTSGDRLGPQHF. CDR3 sequence (DNA): TGTGTCACCAGTGGGGACCGCCTTGGGCCCCAGCATTTT. The chain carries TRBV24-1 and TRBJ1-5, with D possibly being TRBD1 (5 bases). Germline-derived CDR1 and CDR2 are KGHDR and SFDVKD. The CDR3 contains 13 residues.

Many counts were recorded for this clonotype. The junction does not match germline at one end; this may be a read error. The chain employs TRBV7-7 and TRBJ2-2, with 9 bases that match TRBD1. Germline CDR1 SSHAT, CDR2 FNYEAQ (reference sequence). CDR3 length: 15 residues. As DNA, the CDR3 is TGTGCTAGCAGCTGGAGACAGGGGGACACCGGGGAGCTGTTTTTT. Its translation: CASSWRQGDTGELFF.

V is TRBV7-8 and J is TRBJ2-1, with TRBD1 matching over 7 bases. V shed 5 bases and J 7 bases; nucleotides not matched to a gene: 5. Germline V gene lookup returns CDR1 SGHVS and CDR2 FQNEAQ. CDR3 length: 13 amino acids. The CDR3 nucleotides are TGTGCCAGCAGCCAACCGACAGGGAATGAGCAGTTCTTC. Translated, it gives CASSQPTGNEQFF.

This clonotype was seen ten or more times. The chain recombines TRBV18 with TRBJ2-4; 8 positions agree with TRBD1. CDR1 is KGHSH and CDR2 is LQKENI in the germline V gene. V lost 5 bases, J lost 13 bases, and 10 bases stayed unmatched. There are 13 residues in the CDR3. CDR3 region: CASSEGTGQPQYF. CDR3 sequence (DNA): TGTGCCAGCTCAGAGGGGACAGGCCAACCCCAGTACTTC.

This clonotype was counted a few times. This chain connects TRBV10-2 to TRBJ2-7; D unclear. The germline gives CDR1 WSHSY, CDR2 SAAADI. V shed 1 base and J shed 5 bases, with 3 bases lying between them. CDR3 size: 11 residues. In DNA form, the CDR3 reads TGCGCCAGCAGTGAGTTGCACGAGCAGTACTTC. Its translation is CASSELHEQYF.

This clonotype was seen only a few times. This chain uses TRBV19 with TRBJ2-1; no clear D. V lost 3 bases and J lost 5, with 8 bases in between. CDR1 and CDR2 (germline): LNHDA, SQIVND (reference sequence). The CDR3 totals 13 residues. The DNA for the CDR3 is TGTGCCAGTAGTATTTCACAAAACAATGAGCAGTTCTTC. Amino acid sequence: CASSISQNNEQFF.